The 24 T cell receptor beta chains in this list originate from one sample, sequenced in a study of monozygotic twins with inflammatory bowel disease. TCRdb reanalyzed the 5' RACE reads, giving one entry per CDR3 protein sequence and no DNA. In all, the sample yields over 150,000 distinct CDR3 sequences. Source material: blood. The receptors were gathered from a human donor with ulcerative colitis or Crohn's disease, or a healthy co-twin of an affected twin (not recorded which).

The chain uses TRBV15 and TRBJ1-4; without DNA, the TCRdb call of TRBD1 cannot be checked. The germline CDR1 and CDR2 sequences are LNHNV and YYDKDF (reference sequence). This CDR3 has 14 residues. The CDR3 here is CATAPEGVGEKLFF.

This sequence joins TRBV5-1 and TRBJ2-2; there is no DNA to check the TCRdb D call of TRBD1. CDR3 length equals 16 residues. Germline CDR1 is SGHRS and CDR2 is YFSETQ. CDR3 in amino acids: CASSLVGTANTGELFF.

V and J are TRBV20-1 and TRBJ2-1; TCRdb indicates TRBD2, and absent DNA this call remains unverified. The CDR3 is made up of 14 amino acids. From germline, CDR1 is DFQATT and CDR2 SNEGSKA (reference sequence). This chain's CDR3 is CSGEVERGDNEQFF.

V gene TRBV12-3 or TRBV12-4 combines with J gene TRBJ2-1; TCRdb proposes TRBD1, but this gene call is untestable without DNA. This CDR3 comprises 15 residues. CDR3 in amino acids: CASSLIQGARDEQFF.

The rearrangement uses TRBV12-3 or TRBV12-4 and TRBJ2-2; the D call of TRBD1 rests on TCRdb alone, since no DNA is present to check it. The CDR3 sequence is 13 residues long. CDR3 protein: CASTPQVSGELFF.

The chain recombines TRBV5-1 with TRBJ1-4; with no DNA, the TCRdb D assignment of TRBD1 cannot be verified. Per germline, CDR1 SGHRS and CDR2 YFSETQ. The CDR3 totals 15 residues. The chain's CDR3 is CASSSSGTGEEKLFF.

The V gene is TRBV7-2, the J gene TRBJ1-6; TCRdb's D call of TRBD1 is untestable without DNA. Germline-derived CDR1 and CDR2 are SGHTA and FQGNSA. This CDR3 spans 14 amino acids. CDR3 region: CASSLEDRLSPLHF.

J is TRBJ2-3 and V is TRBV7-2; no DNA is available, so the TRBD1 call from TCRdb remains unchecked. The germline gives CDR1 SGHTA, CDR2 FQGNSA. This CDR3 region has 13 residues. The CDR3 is CASSSSWGDTQYF.

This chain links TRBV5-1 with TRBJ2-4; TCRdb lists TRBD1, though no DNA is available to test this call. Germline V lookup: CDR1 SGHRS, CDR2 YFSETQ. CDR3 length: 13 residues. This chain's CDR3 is CASSLTGENIQYF.

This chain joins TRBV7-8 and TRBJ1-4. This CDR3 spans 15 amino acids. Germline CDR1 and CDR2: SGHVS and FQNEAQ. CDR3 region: CASSASRTSNEKLFF.

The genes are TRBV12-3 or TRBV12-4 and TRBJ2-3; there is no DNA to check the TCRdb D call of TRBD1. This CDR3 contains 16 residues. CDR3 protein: CASRPGQGVPTDTQYF.

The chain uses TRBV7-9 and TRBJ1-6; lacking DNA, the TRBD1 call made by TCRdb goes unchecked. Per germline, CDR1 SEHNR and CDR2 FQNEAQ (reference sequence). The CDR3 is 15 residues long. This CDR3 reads CASSSGQGFSSPLHF.

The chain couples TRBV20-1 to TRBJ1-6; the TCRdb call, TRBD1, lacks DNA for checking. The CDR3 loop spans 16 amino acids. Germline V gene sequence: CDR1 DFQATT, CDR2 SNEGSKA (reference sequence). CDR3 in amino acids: CSAREETGTYNSPLHF.

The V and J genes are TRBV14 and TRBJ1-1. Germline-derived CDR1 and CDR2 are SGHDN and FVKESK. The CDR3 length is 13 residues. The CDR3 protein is CASSHWLETEAFF. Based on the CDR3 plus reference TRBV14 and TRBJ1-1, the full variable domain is EAGVTQFPSHSVIEKGQTVTLRCDPISGHDNLYWYRRVMGKEIKFLLHFVKESKQDESGMPNNRFLAERTGGTYSTLKVQPAELEDSGVYFCASSHWLETEAFFGQGTRLTVV.

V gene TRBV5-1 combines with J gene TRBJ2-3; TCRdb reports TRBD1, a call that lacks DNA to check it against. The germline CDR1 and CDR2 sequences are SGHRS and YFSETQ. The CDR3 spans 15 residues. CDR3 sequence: CASSRGAPSTDTQYF.

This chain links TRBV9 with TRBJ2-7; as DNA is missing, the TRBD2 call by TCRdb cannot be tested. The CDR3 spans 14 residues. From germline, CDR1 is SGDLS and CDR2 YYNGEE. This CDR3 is CASSSGGLEGEQYF. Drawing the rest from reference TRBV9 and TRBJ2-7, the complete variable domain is DSGVTQTPKHLITATGQRVTLRCSPRSGDLSVYWYQQSLDQGLQFLIQYYNGEERAKGNILERFSAQQFPDLHSELNLSSLELGDSALYFCASSSGGLEGEQYFGPGTRLTVT.

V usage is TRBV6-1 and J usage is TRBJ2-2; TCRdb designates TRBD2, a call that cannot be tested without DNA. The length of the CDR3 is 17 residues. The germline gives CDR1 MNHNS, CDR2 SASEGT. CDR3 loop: CASTGSLAGAHTGELFF.

CDR3 residues: CSASATGVSTDTQYF. This chain connects TRBV20-1 to TRBJ2-3; the TRBD1 assignment by TCRdb is unverifiable without DNA. Germline V CDR1 and CDR2: DFQATT, SNEGSKA (reference sequence). The CDR3 is 15 amino acids.

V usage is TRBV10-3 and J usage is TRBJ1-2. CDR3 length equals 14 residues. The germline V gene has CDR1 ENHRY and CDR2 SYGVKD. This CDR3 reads CAISGQDGDYGYTF.

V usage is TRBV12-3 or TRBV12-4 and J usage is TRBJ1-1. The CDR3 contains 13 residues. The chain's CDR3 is CASSKRTNTEAFF.

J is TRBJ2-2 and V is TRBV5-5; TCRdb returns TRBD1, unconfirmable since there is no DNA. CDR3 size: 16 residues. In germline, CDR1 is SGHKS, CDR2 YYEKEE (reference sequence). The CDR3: CASSLLGGGRSGELFF.

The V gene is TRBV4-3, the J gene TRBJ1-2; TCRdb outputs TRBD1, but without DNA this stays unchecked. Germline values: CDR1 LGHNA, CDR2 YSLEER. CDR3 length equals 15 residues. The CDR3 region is CASSLGTRTNYGYTF.

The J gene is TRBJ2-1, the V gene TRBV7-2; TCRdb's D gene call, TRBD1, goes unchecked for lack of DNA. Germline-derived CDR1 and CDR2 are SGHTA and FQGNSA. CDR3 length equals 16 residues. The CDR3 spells CASSLRGQGGYNEQFF.

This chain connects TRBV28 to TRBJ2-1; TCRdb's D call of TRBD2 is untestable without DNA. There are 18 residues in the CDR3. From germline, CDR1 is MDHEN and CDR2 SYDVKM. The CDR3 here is CASSLRPRAGVAYNEQFF.